This TCR beta chain was recovered during a study of blood T cell repertoires in COVID-19. About the study: The study drew acute and convalescent COVID-19 samples from the United States, Italy and Spain.

Per the authors' pipeline: Counts of nucleated cells, estimated from reference gene primer amplification, were obtained. Sequencing used immunoSEQ multiplex PCR; TCRdb keeps in-frame clones, though not all of them. The D gene and trimming were derived from the DNA, and the V and J assignments and clone size from that table. Among under 300,000 clones listed, more than 70% were seen once. The germline V gene has CDR1 SGDLS and CDR2 YYNGEE. Trimming pared 0 bases from V and 7 bases from J, leaving 19 bases between. This CDR3 region has 16 residues. The clonotype comes from a man older than 75 with acute or convalescent COVID-19. Sequencing input: peripheral blood. This chain joins TRBV9 and TRBJ1-1, with D possibly matching TRBD1 (6 bases). CDR3 sequence reads: CASSVGLGASDDEAFF. CDR3 coding DNA: TGTGCCAGCAGCGTAGGGTTGGGGGCGAGCGATGATGAAGCTTTCTTT.